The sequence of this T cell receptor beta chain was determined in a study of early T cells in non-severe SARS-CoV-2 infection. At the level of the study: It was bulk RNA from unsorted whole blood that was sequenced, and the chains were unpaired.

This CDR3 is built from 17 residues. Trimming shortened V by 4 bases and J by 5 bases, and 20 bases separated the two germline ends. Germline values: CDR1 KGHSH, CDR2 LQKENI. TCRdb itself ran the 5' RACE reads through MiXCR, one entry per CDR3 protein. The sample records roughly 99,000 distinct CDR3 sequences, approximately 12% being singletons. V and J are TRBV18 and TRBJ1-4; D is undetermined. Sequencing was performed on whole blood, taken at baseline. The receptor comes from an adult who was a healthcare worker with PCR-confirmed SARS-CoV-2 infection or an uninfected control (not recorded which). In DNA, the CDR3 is TGTGCCAGCTCACGCAAATTTCCGACCTTCATGAATGAAAAACTGTTTTTT. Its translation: CASSRKFPTFMNEKLFF.